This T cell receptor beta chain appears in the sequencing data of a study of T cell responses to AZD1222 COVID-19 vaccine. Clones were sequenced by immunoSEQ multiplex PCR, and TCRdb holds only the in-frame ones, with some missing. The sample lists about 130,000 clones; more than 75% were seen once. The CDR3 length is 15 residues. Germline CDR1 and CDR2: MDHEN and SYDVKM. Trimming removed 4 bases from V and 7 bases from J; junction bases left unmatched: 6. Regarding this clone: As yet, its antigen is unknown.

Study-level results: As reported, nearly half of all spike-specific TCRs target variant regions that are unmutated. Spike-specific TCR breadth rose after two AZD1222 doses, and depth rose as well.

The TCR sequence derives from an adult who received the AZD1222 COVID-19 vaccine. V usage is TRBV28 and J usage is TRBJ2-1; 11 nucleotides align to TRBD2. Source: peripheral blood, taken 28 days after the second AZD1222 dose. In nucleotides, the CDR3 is TGTGCCAGCAGTTCACTAGCGGGAGTCGGGAATGAGCAGTTCTTC. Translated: CASSSLAGVGNEQFF.